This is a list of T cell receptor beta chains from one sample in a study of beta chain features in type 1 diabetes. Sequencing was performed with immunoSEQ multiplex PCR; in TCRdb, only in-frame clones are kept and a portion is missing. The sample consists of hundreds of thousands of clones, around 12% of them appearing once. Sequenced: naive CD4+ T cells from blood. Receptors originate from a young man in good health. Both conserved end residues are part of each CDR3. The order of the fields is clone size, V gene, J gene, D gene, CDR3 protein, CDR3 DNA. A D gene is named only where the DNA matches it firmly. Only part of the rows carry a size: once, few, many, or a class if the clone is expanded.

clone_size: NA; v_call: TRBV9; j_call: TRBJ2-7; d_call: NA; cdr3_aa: CASSGSLGEQYF; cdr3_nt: TGTGCCAGCAGCGGGTCCCTAGGCGAGCAGTACTTC
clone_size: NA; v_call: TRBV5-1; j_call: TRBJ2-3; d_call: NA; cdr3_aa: CASSPEATDTQYF; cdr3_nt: TGCGCCAGCAGCCCGGAGGCGACAGATACGCAGTATTTT
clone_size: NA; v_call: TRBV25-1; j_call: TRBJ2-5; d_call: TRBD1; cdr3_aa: CASSPAGGQETQYF; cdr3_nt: TGTGCCAGCAGTCCGGCAGGGGGCCAAGAGACCCAGTACTTC
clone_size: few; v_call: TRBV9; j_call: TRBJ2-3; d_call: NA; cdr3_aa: CASSAGQFTDTQYF; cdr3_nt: TGTGCCAGCAGCGCTGGACAGTTCACAGATACGCAGTATTTT
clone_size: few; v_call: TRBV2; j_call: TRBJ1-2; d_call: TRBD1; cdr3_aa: CASRETGANYGYTF; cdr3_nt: TGTGCCAGCAGAGAGACAGGGGCCAACTATGGCTACACCTTC
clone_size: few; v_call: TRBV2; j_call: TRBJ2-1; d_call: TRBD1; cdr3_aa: CASDRDSGYNEQFF; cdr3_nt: TGTGCCAGTGACCGGGACAGTGGTTACAATGAGCAGTTCTTC
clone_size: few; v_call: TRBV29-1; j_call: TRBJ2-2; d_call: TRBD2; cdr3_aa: CSVAIRGVDTGELFF; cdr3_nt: TGCAGCGTTGCGATTCGGGGGGTAGATACCGGGGAGCTGTTTTTT
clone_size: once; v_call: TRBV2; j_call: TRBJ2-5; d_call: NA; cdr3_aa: CASARRRTTQYF; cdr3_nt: TGTGCCAGCGCCAGAAGGAGAACGACCCAGTACTTC
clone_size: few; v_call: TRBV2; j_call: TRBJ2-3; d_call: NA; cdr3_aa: CASSKGGIHTDTQYF; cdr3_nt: TGTGCCAGCTCTAAAGGCGGGATTCACACAGATACGCAGTATTTT
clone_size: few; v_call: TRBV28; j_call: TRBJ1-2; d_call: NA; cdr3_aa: CASSSTGRNYGYTF; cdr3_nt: TGTGCCAGCAGTTCAACAGGGCGCAACTATGGCTACACCTTC
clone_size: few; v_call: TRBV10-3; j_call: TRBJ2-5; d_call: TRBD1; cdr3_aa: CATRQGPQETQYF; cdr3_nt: TGTGCCACCCGACAGGGCCCACAAGAGACCCAGTACTTC
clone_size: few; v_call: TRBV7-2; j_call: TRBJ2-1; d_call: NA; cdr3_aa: CASSSSGTYEQFF; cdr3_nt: TGTGCCAGCAGCTCGTCCGGGACATATGAGCAGTTCTTC
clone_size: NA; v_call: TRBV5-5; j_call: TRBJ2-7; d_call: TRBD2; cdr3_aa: CASSLELVRLAGNYEQYF; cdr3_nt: TGTGCCAGCAGCTTGGAATTGGTTAGGCTAGCGGGGAACTACGAGCAGTACTTC
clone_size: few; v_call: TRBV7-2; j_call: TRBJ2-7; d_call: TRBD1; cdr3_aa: CASSLATGVSYEQYF; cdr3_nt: TGTGCCAGCAGCTTAGCGACAGGGGTTTCCTACGAGCAGTACTTC
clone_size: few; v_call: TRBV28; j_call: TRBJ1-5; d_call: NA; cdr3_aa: CASSSTGYRTNSNQPQHF; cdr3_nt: TGTGCCAGCAGCTCAACAGGGTACCGAACCAATAGCAATCAGCCCCAGCATTTT
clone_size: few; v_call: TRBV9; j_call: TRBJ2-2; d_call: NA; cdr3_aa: CASSVSGSRNTGELFF; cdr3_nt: TGTGCCAGCAGCGTATCAGGGTCGCGCAACACCGGGGAGCTGTTTTTT
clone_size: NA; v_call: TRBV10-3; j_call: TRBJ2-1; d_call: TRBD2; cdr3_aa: CAISRRLAGDNEQFF; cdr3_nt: TGTGCCATCAGTAGACGGCTAGCGGGAGATAATGAGCAGTTCTTC
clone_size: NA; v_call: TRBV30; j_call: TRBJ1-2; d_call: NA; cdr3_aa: CAWSLRTNYGYTF; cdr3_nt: TGTGCCTGGAGTCTCAGAACTAACTATGGCTACACCTTC